This TCR beta chain was retrieved from a study of lymphopenia after photon versus proton radiotherapy. Findings of the study overall: Photon-treated patients lost naive T cells and TCR diversity; proton-treated stayed stable.

Clones were sequenced by immunoSEQ multiplex PCR, and TCRdb holds only the in-frame ones, with some missing. The profile covers under 75,000 clones, with 80% to 95% appearing a single time and 2% to 2.5% taken by the ten largest. Regarding this clone: Antigen specificity is unknown.

This CDR3 contains 16 residues. Trimming left V 4 bases short and J 1 base short, with 16 bases between. Germline CDR1 GTSNPN, CDR2 SVGIG (reference sequence). The origin of this receptor is a woman aged 35 to 49 with cholangiocarcinoma. The sample consisted of peripheral blood, taken from a patient treated with photon-based radiotherapy. The chain links TRBV30 to TRBJ1-4; D is possibly TRBD1 (5 bases). CDR3: CAWTHFDSRTNEKLFF. DNA of the CDR3: TGTGCCTGGACCCACTTCGACAGCCGAACTAATGAAAAACTGTTTTTT.